The next 15 T cell receptor beta chains were all read from a single sample in a study of beta chain features in type 1 diabetes. cDNA synthesis used the whole RNA isolate, giving expressed TCRB sequences. Assay: immunoSEQ multiplex PCR; the TCRdb copy retains only in-frame clones and omits some. The profile shows hundreds of thousands of clones, roughly 12% of them singletons. The sample consisted of naive CD4+ T cells from blood. These receptors were collected from a young man in good health.

The rearrangement joins TRBV28 to TRBJ2-1; D uncertain. Per germline, CDR1 MDHEN and CDR2 SYDVKM. This CDR3 comprises 13 residues. Between the trimmed V and J ends, which lost 6 bases and 0 bases, there was a span of 6 bases. This CDR3 is CASRESSYNEQFF. The CDR3, as DNA: TGTGCCAGCAGGGAGAGCTCCTACAATGAGCAGTTCTTC.

This clone was seen only a few times. The chain carries TRBV6-4 and TRBJ2-3; 13 nucleotides align to TRBD2. The CDR3 is 15 amino acids. Germline V gene sequence: CDR1 MRHNA, CDR2 SNTAGT. V trimming: 6 bases; J trimming: 6 bases; junction bases outside the gene matches: 6. The CDR3 sequence is CASRGTSGVSDTQYF. The CDR3 DNA follows: TGTGCCAGCAGAGGGACTAGCGGGGTATCGGATACGCAGTATTTT.

CDR3: CSVRDSNEKLFF. CDR3 DNA: TGCAGCGTCCGAGACAGTAATGAAAAACTGTTTTTT. This chain uses TRBV29-1 with TRBJ1-4; possibly TRBD1 for D (5 bases). V was cut by 6 bases and J by 4 bases, with 9 bases left in between. CDR1 and CDR2 (germline): SQVTM, ANQGSEA. The length of the CDR3 is 12 residues.

This clone has more than one count but fewer than ten. The V and J genes are TRBV7-2 and TRBJ1-2; D ambiguous. CDR3 length: 14 amino acids. The germline CDR1 and CDR2 sequences are SGHTA and FQGNSA. The germline V and J ends were trimmed by 5 bases and 8 bases, with 18 bases remaining between them. In nucleotides, the CDR3 is TGTGCCAGCAGCCCACGGGCCGGGCCGGGGGGCTACACCTTC. Amino acid sequence: CASSPRAGPGGYTF.

In its sample, this clone was seen a few times. DNA of the CDR3: TGTGCCAGCAGCTGGGACAGACAAGGGCAGCTGTTTTTT. It codes for CASSWDRQGQLFF. The V and J genes are TRBV11-3 and TRBJ2-2; 7 bases fit TRBD1. From germline, CDR1 is SGHNT and CDR2 YENEEA. Losses at the gene ends were 4 bases for V and 12 bases for J; bases not matched to a gene: 8. CDR3 length: 13 residues.

The rearrangement joins TRBV19 to TRBJ1-6; no firm D call. The germline V and J ends were trimmed by 3 bases and 9 bases, with 12 bases remaining between them. The CDR3 runs 14 residues. In germline, CDR1 is LNHDA, CDR2 SQIVND (reference sequence). The DNA for the CDR3 is TGTGCCAGTAGTATTGAGGACGGACTTTCACCCCTCCACTTT. Its translation is CASSIEDGLSPLHF.

This clone was observed a handful of times. The chain carries TRBV4-1 and TRBJ2-1; TRBD2 is a possible D gene (5 bases). The CDR3 spans 17 residues. Germline-derived CDR1 and CDR2 are MGHRA and YSYEKL. V was pared by 1 base and J by 8 bases, with 21 bases between. The CDR3 nucleotides read TGCGCCAGCAGCCAAGGTGGTAGAGCTAGCAATATCTATGAGCAGTTCTTC. It specifies CASSQGGRASNIYEQFF.

The gene calls are TRBV7-9 and TRBJ2-7, with D maybe TRBD2 (6 bases). Trimming took 1 base from V and 0 from J, leaving 22 bases between them. The germline CDR1 and CDR2 sequences are SEHNR and FQNEAQ (reference sequence). This CDR3 comprises 19 residues. CDR3 bases: TGTGCCAGCAGCTTAGTTCCCCTTAGCGGAAACTTGAGCTCCTACGAGCAGTACTTC. This gives the protein CASSLVPLSGNLSSYEQYF.

The genes are TRBV30 and TRBJ1-2; D not certain. The CDR3 totals 15 residues. The V and J ends lost 0 bases and 1 base respectively, with 12 bases between them. Germline CDR1 GTSNPN, CDR2 SVGIG (reference sequence). Here the CDR3 reads CAWSVTTSINYGYTF. Here the CDR3 DNA reads TGTGCCTGGAGTGTAACGACAAGTATTAACTATGGCTACACCTTC.

In the case of this clone: Other DNA sequences of this sample code for an identical CDR3. This chain connects TRBV7-9 to TRBJ1-5, with D unresolved. The CDR3 covers 15 residues. Trimming removed 1 base from V and 0 bases from J, with 7 bases in between. Germline V gives CDR1 SEHNR, CDR2 FQNEAQ (reference sequence). In DNA form, the CDR3 reads TGTGCCAGCAGCTTAGGCGGGTATAGCAATCAGCCCCAGCATTTT. This encodes CASSLGGYSNQPQHF.

This rearrangement joins TRBV9 to TRBJ1-5, with D maybe TRBD1 (6 bases). CDR1 is SGDLS, CDR2 YYNGEE, per germline. This CDR3 has 13 residues. Deletions cut 2 bases from V and 6 bases from J, with 9 bases between. The CDR3 sequence: CASSVSGVQPQHF. Written as DNA, the CDR3 is TGTGCCAGCAGCGTCTCAGGGGTTCAGCCCCAGCATTTT.

The chain joins TRBV28 to TRBJ1-2; a possible D gene is TRBD1 (6 bases). This CDR3 spans 14 amino acids. Between the trimmed V and J ends, which lost 4 bases and 2 bases, there was a span of 11 bases. Germline CDR1 and CDR2: MDHEN and SYDVKM. The CDR3 loop reads CASSSQRGNYGYTF. CDR3 nucleotide sequence: TGTGCCAGCAGTTCTCAAAGGGGGAACTATGGCTACACCTTC.

The V gene is TRBV7-3, the J gene TRBJ1-2, with TRBD1 matching over 8 bases. Per the germline V gene, CDR1 is SGHTA and CDR2 is FQGTGA. The V and J ends lost 5 bases and 4 bases, in that order; junction bases with no gene match: 12. The CDR3 length is 16 residues. CDR3 region: CASSQGGAGGSYGYTF. In DNA form, the CDR3 reads TGTGCCAGCAGCCAAGGAGGTGCAGGGGGCAGCTATGGCTACACCTTC.

A few counts support this clone. The chain recombines TRBV7-9 with TRBJ2-5, with D perhaps TRBD1 (6 bases). This CDR3 contains 16 residues. Per germline, CDR1 SEHNR and CDR2 FQNEAQ (reference sequence). Deletions cut 5 bases from V and 5 bases from J, with 21 bases between. CDR3 nucleotide sequence: TGTGCCAGCAGCCTTCACAGGGCCTCAGGTGGGGAGACCCAGTACTTC. Translating it yields CASSLHRASGGETQYF.

Comments on this clone: The identical CDR3 is also encoded by other nucleotide sequences in the sample. This chain links TRBV4-3 with TRBJ2-2, with D possibly being TRBD2 (5 bases). The CDR3 is 14 amino acids. The V gene lost 6 bases and the J gene lost 7 bases, with 15 bases spanning the gap. CDR1 and CDR2 from the germline V gene are LGHNA and YSLEER. CDR3 sequence: CASRETGRVGELFF. Here the CDR3 DNA reads TGCGCCAGCAGGGAGACGGGGAGAGTCGGGGAGCTGTTTTTT.